This T cell receptor beta chain is from a study of T cell responses to AZD1222 COVID-19 vaccine (dated by TCRdb to the early 2020s). General notes on the study: AZD1222 recipients with second doses at about 4 weeks or about 12 weeks were pooled, because spike-specific TCR depth and breadth did not differ between schedules. TCR sequencing was performed for more than 230 trial participants, of whom around 200 were given two doses of AZD1222 and some 25 were given two doses of MenACWY control vaccine. Trial participants were enrolled by age into 18-55, 56-69 and 70-plus year subgroups, with around 150, 28 and 57 TCR-sequenced participants respectively.

To note about this clone: Its recognized antigen is unknown. Base-call qualities are not available, and no considerably larger clone is one nucleotide away.

The paper's findings and limits, for the study overall: In the small 56-69-year group, the increase in depth fell short of significance, most likely because of low power. After two AZD1222 doses, spike-specific TCR breadth and depth were significantly higher than at day 0 and than in MenACWY recipients. Because no samples from the day 14 peak response were available, repertoires could be characterized only after the peak T cell response. Nearly half of unique spike-specific TCRs reportedly recognized epitopes outside regions mutated in the B.1.351 and B.1.1.7 variants. Conclusions about previously exposed vaccinees were limited because only six AZD1222 recipients were SARS-CoV-2 seropositive at baseline. Participants were mostly white British, with more females than males. The authors suggested clonal diversity may have been underestimated. The vaccine-associated CD4 TCRs covered the entire spike protein, and the dominant responses fell in regions 160-218 and 743-854.

The label giving this sample's time point can be read as: baseline before first vaccination. The vaccinee samples were drawn from two UK trials, COV001 and COV002, one of which was a single-blind randomized controlled phase 2/3 trial testing AZD1222 (ChAdOx1 nCoV-19) in healthy adults. For TCRbeta chain sequencing, PBMC samples from trial participants were taken at day 0 and at day 28 after the second dose. The CDR3 regions of human TCRbeta chains were analyzed by immunosequencing. Per the source publication's procedure: TCRs in the repertoires were matched against a reference library of SARS-CoV-2-specific TCRs that had been generated with the MIRA antigen-specificity platform. Breadth meant the fraction of unique TCRs that were SARS-CoV-2-associated, whereas depth meant the fraction of total T cells that were SARS-CoV-2-associated. Each spike-specific TCR was assigned to its reactive spike region and to a CD4 or CD8 class using the MIRA data. Log10-transformed breadth and depth values were compared by one-way ANOVA with Sidak's multiple comparisons tests. The table comes from immuneACCESS by way of TCRdb, which keeps in-frame sequences with V and J called. Part of the clones is missing from these tables; in studies checked, under half for an unresolved V gene and the rest for unknown reasons. V and J calls and clone size come straight from that table; D and trimming were deduced from the DNA. The sample records just over 150,000 clones, roughly nine tenths of which are singletons. Of the sample, about 1.7% is held by the ten largest clones.

The material was peripheral blood, obtained on day 0 of AZD1222 vaccination. This clonotype was sampled from an adult in good health.

At the DNA level, the sequence is TGTGCCAGCAGCCCCCACCGGGGATCAGATGGCTACACCTTC. This is translated as CASSPHRGSDGYTF. The chain uses TRBV9 and TRBJ1-2; no D gene is confidently identified. The CDR3 starts with the cysteine, ends with the phenylalanine, and has 14 residues. Of all the DNA, just the CDR3 is kept, 42 bases in frame from base 1. The junction carries 16 bases between V and J, which are trimmed by 4 bases and 6 bases respectively. CDR1 and CDR2 are read off the germline V gene as SGDLS and YYNGEE.